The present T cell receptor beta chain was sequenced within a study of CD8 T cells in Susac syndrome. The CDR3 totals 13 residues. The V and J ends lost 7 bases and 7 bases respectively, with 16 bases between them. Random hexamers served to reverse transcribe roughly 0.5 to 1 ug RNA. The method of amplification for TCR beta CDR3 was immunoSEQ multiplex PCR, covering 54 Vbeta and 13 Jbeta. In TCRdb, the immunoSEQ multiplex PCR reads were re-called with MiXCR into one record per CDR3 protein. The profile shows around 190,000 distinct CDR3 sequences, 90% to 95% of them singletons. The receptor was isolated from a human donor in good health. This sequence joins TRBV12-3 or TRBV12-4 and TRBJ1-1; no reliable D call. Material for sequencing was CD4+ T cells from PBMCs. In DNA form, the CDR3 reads TGTGCCAGCAAAGAGGCCAGAAACTTTGAAGCTTTCTTT. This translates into CASKEARNFEAFF.